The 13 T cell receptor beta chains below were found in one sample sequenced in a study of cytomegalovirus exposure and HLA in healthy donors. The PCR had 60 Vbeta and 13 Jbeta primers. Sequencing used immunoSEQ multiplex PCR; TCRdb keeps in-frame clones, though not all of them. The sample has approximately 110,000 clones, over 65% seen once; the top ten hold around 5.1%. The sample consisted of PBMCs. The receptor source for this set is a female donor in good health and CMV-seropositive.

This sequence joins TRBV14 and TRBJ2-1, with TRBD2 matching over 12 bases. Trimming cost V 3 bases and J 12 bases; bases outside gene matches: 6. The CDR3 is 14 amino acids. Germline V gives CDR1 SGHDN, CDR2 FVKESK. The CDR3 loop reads CASSHASGRVGQFF. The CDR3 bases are TGTGCCAGCAGCCACGCTAGCGGGAGGGTGGGGCAGTTCTTC.

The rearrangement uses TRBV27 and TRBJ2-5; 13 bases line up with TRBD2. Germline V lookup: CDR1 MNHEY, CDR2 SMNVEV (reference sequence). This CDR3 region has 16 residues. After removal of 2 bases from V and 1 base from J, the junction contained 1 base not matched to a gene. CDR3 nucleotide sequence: TGTGCCAGCAGTTTACGGACTAGCGGGGGCCAAGAGACCCAGTACTTC. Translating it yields CASSLRTSGGQETQYF.

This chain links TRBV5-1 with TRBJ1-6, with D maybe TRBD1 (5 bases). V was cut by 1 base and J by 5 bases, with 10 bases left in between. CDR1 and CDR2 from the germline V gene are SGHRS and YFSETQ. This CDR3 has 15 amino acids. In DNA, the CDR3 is TGCGCCAGCAGCTTGCTGGGCAGGGATAATTCACCCCTCCACTTT. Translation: CASSLLGRDNSPLHF.

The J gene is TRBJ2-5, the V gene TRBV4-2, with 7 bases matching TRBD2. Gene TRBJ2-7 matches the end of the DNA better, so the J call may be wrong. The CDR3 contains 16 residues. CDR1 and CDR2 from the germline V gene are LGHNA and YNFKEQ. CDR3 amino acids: CASSQDALAVGYEQYF. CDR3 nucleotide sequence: TGTGCCAGCAGCCAAGATGCGCTAGCGGTGGGTTACGAGCAGTACTTC.

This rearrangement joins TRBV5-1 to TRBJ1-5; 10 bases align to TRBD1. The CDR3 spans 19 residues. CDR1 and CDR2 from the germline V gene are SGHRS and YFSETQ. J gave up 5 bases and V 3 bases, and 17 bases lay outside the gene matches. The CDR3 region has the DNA TGCGCCAGCAGCTACGTGAGAAACCGGGACAGGGGTACGTATCAGCCCCAGCATTTT. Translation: CASSYVRNRDRGTYQPQHF.

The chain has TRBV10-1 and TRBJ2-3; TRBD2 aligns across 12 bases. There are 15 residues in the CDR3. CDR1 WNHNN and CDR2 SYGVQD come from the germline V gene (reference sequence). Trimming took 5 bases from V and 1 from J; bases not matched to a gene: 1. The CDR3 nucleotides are TGCGCCAGCAGTCGACTAGCGGGGGGCACAGATACGCAGTATTTT. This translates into CASSRLAGGTDTQYF.

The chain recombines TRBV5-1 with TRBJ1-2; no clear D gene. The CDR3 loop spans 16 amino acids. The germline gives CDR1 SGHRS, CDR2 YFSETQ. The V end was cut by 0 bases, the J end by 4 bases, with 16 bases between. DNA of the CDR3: TGCGCCAGCAGCTTGGGCGACACGCCAAGTCGCTATGGCTACACCTTC. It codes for CASSLGDTPSRYGYTF. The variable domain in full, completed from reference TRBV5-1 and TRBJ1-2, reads KAGVTQTPRYLIKTRGQQVTLSCSPISGHRSVSWYQQTPGQGLQFLFEYFSETQRNKGNFPGRFSGRQFSNSRSEMNVSTLELGDSALYLCASSLGDTPSRYGYTFGSGTRLTVV.

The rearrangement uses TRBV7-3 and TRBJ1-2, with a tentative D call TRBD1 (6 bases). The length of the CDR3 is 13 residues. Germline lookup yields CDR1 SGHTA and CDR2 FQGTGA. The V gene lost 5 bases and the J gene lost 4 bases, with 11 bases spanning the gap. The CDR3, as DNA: TGTGCCAGCAGCCCCAACAGGGCCTATGGCTACACCTTC. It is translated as CASSPNRAYGYTF.

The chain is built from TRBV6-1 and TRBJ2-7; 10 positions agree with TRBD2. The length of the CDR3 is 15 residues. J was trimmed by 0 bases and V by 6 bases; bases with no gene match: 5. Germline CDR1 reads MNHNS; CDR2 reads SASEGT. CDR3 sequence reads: CASRETSGTSYEQYF. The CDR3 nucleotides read TGTGCCAGCAGGGAAACTAGCGGGACCTCCTACGAGCAGTACTTC.

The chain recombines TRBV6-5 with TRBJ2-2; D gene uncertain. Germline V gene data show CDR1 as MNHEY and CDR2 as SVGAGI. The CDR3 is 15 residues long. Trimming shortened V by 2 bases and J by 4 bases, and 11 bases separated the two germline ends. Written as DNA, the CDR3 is TGTGCCAGCAGTTACGGTGACACCCCCACCGGGGAGCTGTTTTTT. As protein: CASSYGDTPTGELFF.

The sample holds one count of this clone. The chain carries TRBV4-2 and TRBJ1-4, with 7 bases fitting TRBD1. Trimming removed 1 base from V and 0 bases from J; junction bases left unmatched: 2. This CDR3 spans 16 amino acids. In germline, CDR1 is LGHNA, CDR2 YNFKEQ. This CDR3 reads CASSQGDSATNEKLFF. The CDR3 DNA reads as TGTGCCAGCAGCCAAGGGGACAGCGCAACTAATGAAAAACTGTTTTTT.

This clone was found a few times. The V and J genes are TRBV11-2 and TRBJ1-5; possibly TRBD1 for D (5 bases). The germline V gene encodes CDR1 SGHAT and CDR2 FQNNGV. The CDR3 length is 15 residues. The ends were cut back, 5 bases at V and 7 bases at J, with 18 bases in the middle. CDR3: CASSKNGGNGQPQHF. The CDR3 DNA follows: TGTGCCAGCAGCAAAAACGGGGGGAACGGGCAGCCCCAGCATTTT.

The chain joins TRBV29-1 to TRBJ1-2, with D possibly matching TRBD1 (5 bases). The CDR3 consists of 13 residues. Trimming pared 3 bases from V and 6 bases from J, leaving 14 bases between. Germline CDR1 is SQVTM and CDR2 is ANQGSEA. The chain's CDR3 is CSVDDRRVHGYTF. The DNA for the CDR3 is TGCAGCGTTGATGATCGCAGGGTTCATGGCTACACCTTC.